Listed below are T cell receptor beta chains from one sample, sequenced in a study of beta chain features in type 1 diabetes. TCRdb's table, derived via immunoSEQ multiplex PCR, lists solely in-frame clones and lacks some. The sample lists under 300,000 clones; roughly 14% were seen once. Sequencing was carried out using naive CD4+ T cells from blood. These receptors came from a man in his thirties or forties with type 1 diabetes. Each CDR3 is given with its conserved first and last residue. D genes are given only for firm matches. For some rows the clone size is stated as once, few or many, or as a class when expanded; others skip it.

d_gene	v_gene	j_gene	abundance	CDR3aa	CDR3nt
TRBD2	TRBV2	TRBJ2-1	NA	CASSEGVAGGLNEQFF	TGTGCCAGCAGTGAAGGTGTAGCGGGAGGACTGAATGAGCAGTTCTTC
TRBD1	TRBV18	TRBJ2-3	few	CASSLTTGMGTDTQYF	TGTGCCAGCTCACTAACGACAGGGATGGGCACAGATACGCAGTATTTT
NA	TRBV15	TRBJ2-6	few	CATSRRGGSGANVLTF	TGTGCCACCAGCAGGAGGGGGGGCTCTGGGGCCAACGTCCTGACTTTC
NA	TRBV6-5	TRBJ1-1	few	CASRDTGGTEAFF	TGTGCCAGCAGAGATACAGGAGGGACTGAAGCTTTCTTT
NA	TRBV6-5	TRBJ2-2	NA	CASSYSSGANTGELFF	TGTGCCAGCAGTTACTCGTCTGGGGCCAACACCGGGGAGCTGTTTTTT
TRBD1	TRBV7-8	TRBJ1-5	NA	CASDAGGGQPQHF	TGTGCCAGCGATGCAGGGGGCGGACAGCCCCAGCATTTT
NA	TRBV10-3	TRBJ1-2	NA	CAITLGENYGYTF	TGTGCCATCACCCTAGGAGAGAACTATGGCTACACCTTC
NA	TRBV5-4	TRBJ2-3	NA	CASSLPSTDTQYF	TGTGCCAGCAGCCTACCCAGCACAGATACGCAGTATTTT
TRBD1	TRBV7-8	TRBJ2-7	few	CASSLAPGQVYEQYF	TGTGCCAGCAGCTTAGCCCCCGGACAGGTCTACGAGCAGTACTTC
NA	TRBV19	TRBJ2-3	NA	CASSHRSGADTQYF	TGTGCCAGTAGTCACAGGTCGGGGGCAGATACGCAGTATTTT
NA	TRBV7-9	TRBJ2-7	NA	CASSLTGSHYEQYF	TGTGCCAGCAGCCTTACAGGGTCCCACTACGAGCAGTACTTC
TRBD1	TRBV28	TRBJ2-5	NA	CASSSGQAQETQYF	TGTGCCAGCAGTTCGGGACAGGCCCAAGAGACCCAGTACTTC
TRBD2	TRBV2	TRBJ2-1	once	CASSGYSYNEQFF	TGTGCCAGTAGCGGGTACTCCTACAATGAGCAGTTCTTC
NA	TRBV18	TRBJ1-4	few	CASSEGATNEKLFF	TGTGCCAGCTCAGAAGGGGCAACTAATGAAAAACTGTTTTTT
NA	TRBV5-1	TRBJ1-5	NA	CASSPRAGSNQPQHF	TGCGCCAGCAGCCCTAGGGCAGGGTCCAATCAGCCCCAGCATTTT
NA	TRBV9	TRBJ2-3	few	CASSVGNSGADTQYF	TGTGCCAGCAGCGTAGGTAATTCAGGGGCAGATACGCAGTATTTT
NA	TRBV9	TRBJ2-5	few	CASSNPGAQETQYF	TGTGCCAGCAGCAACCCAGGGGCCCAAGAGACCCAGTACTTC
TRBD1	TRBV9	TRBJ2-1	few	CASSPPRGQSESSYNEQFF	TGTGCCAGCAGCCCCCCGAGGGGACAGTCCGAAAGCTCCTACAATGAGCAGTTCTTC
NA	TRBV6-6	TRBJ1-1	NA	CASSSQATGGTEAFF	TGTGCCAGCAGTTCCCAAGCTACCGGAGGCACTGAAGCTTTCTTT
NA	TRBV9	TRBJ1-2	NA	CASSVAGQGYGYTF	TGTGCCAGCAGCGTAGCCGGTCAGGGCTATGGCTACACCTTC
TRBD1	TRBV11-2	TRBJ1-1	few	CASSAQGATEAFF	TGTGCCAGCAGCGCACAGGGGGCCACTGAAGCTTTCTTT
TRBD1	TRBV5-1	TRBJ2-7	NA	CASSWTGGSYEQYF	TGCGCCAGCAGCTGGACAGGGGGTTCCTACGAGCAGTACTTC
TRBD1	TRBV6-1	TRBJ2-2	NA	CASEGTGVTGELFF	TGTGCCAGCGAAGGGACAGGGGTAACCGGGGAGCTGTTTTTT
NA	TRBV5-4	TRBJ2-1	NA	CASSLGLPTYNEQFF	TGTGCCAGCAGCTTGGGGCTCCCCACCTACAATGAGCAGTTCTTC
NA	TRBV9	TRBJ2-7	NA	CASSAHGGTNYEQYF	TGTGCCAGCAGCGCCCACGGGGGGACAAACTACGAGCAGTACTTC
TRBD1	TRBV2	TRBJ1-5	NA	CASSEGTGKSNQPQHF	TGTGCCAGCAGTGAAGGGACAGGGAAAAGCAATCAGCCCCAGCATTTT
TRBD1	TRBV2	TRBJ2-3	NA	CASSLDRQGTDTQYF	TGTGCCAGCAGCTTGGACAGGCAAGGCACAGATACGCAGTATTTT
TRBD1	TRBV9	TRBJ2-7	NA	CASSLGTGGYEQYF	TGTGCCAGCAGCCTCGGGACAGGGGGGTACGAGCAGTACTTC
TRBD1	TRBV5-1	TRBJ1-6	few	CASSRDRGNSPLHF	TGCGCCAGCAGCCGAGACAGGGGAAACTCACCCCTCCACTTT
NA	TRBV19	TRBJ2-3	few	CASSTGIGRDTQYF	TGTGCCAGTAGTACAGGGATAGGGAGGGATACGCAGTATTTT
TRBD2	TRBV7-2	TRBJ2-1	NA	CASSWDYSQHNEQFF	TGTGCCAGCAGCTGGGACTACTCCCAACACAATGAGCAGTTCTTC
TRBD2	TRBV4-2	TRBJ2-3	few	CASSQGRVSGTDTQYF	TGTGCCAGCAGCCAAGGTCGGGTTAGCGGGACAGATACGCAGTATTTT
TRBD1	TRBV19	TRBJ2-7	few	CASSIALTGGRGEQYF	TGTGCCAGTAGTATCGCGCTGACAGGGGGCAGAGGCGAGCAGTACTTC
NA	TRBV30	TRBJ2-1	few	CAWSVPGLALYNEQFF	TGTGCCTGGAGTGTACCCGGGCTAGCGCTGTACAATGAGCAGTTCTTC
TRBD2	TRBV9	TRBJ2-1	NA	CASSVDLWASGARNNEQFF	TGTGCCAGCAGCGTAGACTTGTGGGCTAGCGGGGCTAGAAACAATGAGCAGTTCTTC
NA	TRBV5-4	TRBJ1-6	few	CASSPGSSYNSPLHF	TGTGCCAGCAGCCCGGGAAGCTCCTATAATTCACCCCTCCACTTT
NA	TRBV4-2	TRBJ2-3	few	CASSHGQGTDTQYF	TGTGCCAGCAGCCATGGACAAGGTACAGATACGCAGTATTTT
TRBD2	TRBV10-3	TRBJ2-1	few	CAISREGPNEQFF	TGTGCCATCAGCCGGGAGGGGCCCAATGAGCAGTTCTTC
TRBD2	TRBV9	TRBJ2-1	NA	CASSVGTSGFGNEQFF	TGTGCCAGCAGCGTAGGAACTAGCGGGTTCGGCAATGAGCAGTTCTTC
TRBD1	TRBV5-1	TRBJ2-1	NA	CASTPGQGDNEQFF	TGCGCCAGCACCCCGGGACAGGGAGACAATGAGCAGTTCTTC
NA	TRBV6-5	TRBJ2-1	few	CASSYSGNRGEQFF	TGTGCCAGCAGTTACTCCGGTAATCGAGGTGAGCAGTTCTTC
NA	TRBV11-2	TRBJ1-5	few	CASSPDWGQPQHF	TGTGCCAGCAGTCCGGACTGGGGTCAGCCCCAGCATTTT
TRBD1	TRBV6-6	TRBJ1-2	few	CASNLSGTGGYGYTF	TGTGCCAGCAATTTATCCGGGACAGGGGGTTATGGCTACACCTTC
NA	TRBV5-1	TRBJ2-5	NA	CASSLGGQVQETQYF	TGCGCCAGCAGCTTGGGTGGGCAGGTACAAGAGACCCAGTACTTC
TRBD1	TRBV7-9	TRBJ2-7	NA	CASSLGDRAYPYEQYF	TGTGCCAGCAGCTTAGGCGACAGGGCCTACCCCTACGAGCAGTACTTC
TRBD1	TRBV11-3	TRBJ2-6	NA	CASSLGQGVTGANVLTF	TGTGCCAGCAGCTTAGGACAGGGAGTTACTGGGGCCAACGTCCTGACTTTC
NA	TRBV6-1	TRBJ2-5	few	CASSEATGSETQYF	TGTGCCAGCAGTGAAGCAACAGGTTCCGAGACCCAGTACTTC
TRBD2	TRBV6-6	TRBJ2-7	NA	CASSILAGAYEQYF	TGTGCCAGCAGCATCCTAGCGGGGGCCTACGAGCAGTACTTC
TRBD2	TRBV4-2	TRBJ2-1	NA	CASSRTSGGPNEQFF	TGTGCCAGCAGCCGGACTAGCGGGGGGCCCAATGAGCAGTTCTTC
TRBD1	TRBV29-1	TRBJ1-1	NA	CSVGGQGRGAFF	TGCAGCGTGGGAGGACAGGGTAGAGGCGCTTTCTTT
NA	TRBV18	TRBJ2-3	few	CASSPTQPTDTQYF	TGTGCCAGCTCACCGACACAGCCCACAGATACGCAGTATTTT
NA	TRBV5-1	TRBJ1-3	NA	CASSQDSSGNTIYF	TGCGCCAGCAGCCAGGACAGCTCTGGAAACACCATATATTTT
TRBD1	TRBV19	TRBJ1-5	few	CASTATGTAFRGSNQPQHF	TGTGCCAGTACTGCAACCGGGACAGCGTTCCGTGGTAGCAATCAGCCCCAGCATTTT
NA	TRBV5-6	TRBJ2-2	few	CASSLWRTGELFF	TGTGCCAGCAGCTTGTGGCGGACCGGGGAGCTGTTTTTT
TRBD1	TRBV9	TRBJ2-7	few	CASSAARRDRGPSEQYF	TGTGCCAGCAGCGCAGCAAGGAGGGACAGGGGACCCTCTGAGCAGTACTTC
TRBD1	TRBV6-6	TRBJ1-2	NA	CASRRGQGNYGYTF	TGTGCCAGCAGGCGGGGACAGGGGAACTATGGCTACACCTTC
TRBD1	TRBV19	TRBJ1-5	NA	CASSISRAGGSNQPQHF	TGTGCCAGTAGTATCTCTCGGGCAGGGGGAAGCAATCAGCCCCAGCATTTT
NA	TRBV29-1	TRBJ1-4	NA	CSVRWAGTSEKLFF	TGCAGCGTCAGATGGGCAGGGACAAGCGAAAAACTGTTTTTT